A selection of T cell receptor beta chains follows, all from one sample in a study of Ad26.COV2.S vaccination and SARS-CoV-2 variants. The protocol was immunoSEQ multiplex PCR, while the TCRdb copy is restricted to in-frame clones and leaves out a portion. This table has approximately 500,000 clones, around 90% appearing once. Sequenced here: peripheral blood, sampled in a trial of Ad26.COV2.S vaccine versus placebo. The receptors were sampled from a person aged 18 to 65 who received the Ad26.COV2.S COVID-19 vaccine or a placebo. Each CDR3 is given with its conserved first and last residue. A D gene is named only where the DNA matches it firmly. A row's size may be missing; if present it is once, few, many or a size class.

v_gene	d_gene	len	abundance	j_gene	CDR3aa	CDR3nt
TRBV7-8	NA	13	NA	TRBJ1-1	CASSLGGSGGAFF	TGTGCCAGCAGCTTAGGGGGGTCAGGTGGAGCTTTCTTT
TRBV19	TRBD2	16	NA	TRBJ2-1	CASKPTGGGSYNEQFF	TGTGCCAGTAAACCCACCGGGGGGGGCTCCTACAATGAGCAGTTCTTC
TRBV18	TRBD1	14	once	TRBJ1-1	CASSPRQGGTEAFF	TGTGCCAGCTCACCGAGACAGGGTGGCACTGAAGCTTTCTTT
TRBV9	TRBD2	16	NA	TRBJ2-7	CASSVDSGRAGGEQYF	TGTGCCAGCAGCGTAGATAGCGGGAGGGCCGGTGGAGAGCAGTACTTC
TRBV11-3	NA	15	NA	TRBJ2-5	CASSLGTSVEETQYF	TGTGCCAGCAGCTTAGGGACGAGCGTCGAGGAGACCCAGTACTTC
TRBV9	NA	13	once	TRBJ1-1	CASSVNSNTEAFF	TGTGCCAGCAGCGTGAATTCGAACACTGAAGCTTTCTTT
TRBV28	TRBD2	16	NA	TRBJ2-2	CASRKSGMTYTGELFF	TGTGCCAGCAGGAAGAGCGGGATGACTTACACCGGGGAGCTGTTTTTT
TRBV5-4	NA	14	NA	TRBJ1-1	CASSLTGRNTEAFF	TGTGCCAGCAGCTTGACAGGGCGGAACACTGAAGCTTTCTTT
TRBV5-1	TRBD1	17	NA	TRBJ1-4	CASTARRDRGPNEKLFF	TGCGCCAGCACCGCCAGACGAGACAGGGGCCCCAATGAAAAACTGTTTTTT
TRBV23-1	NA	15	once	TRBJ1-1	CASSQSWGWKTEAFF	TGCGCCAGCAGTCAATCGTGGGGGTGGAAGACTGAAGCTTTCTTT
TRBV6-2/TRBV6-3	NA	14	NA	TRBJ1-4	CASSYRQGREKLFF	TGTGCCAGCAGTTACCGTCAGGGTCGGGAAAAACTGTTTTTT
TRBV28	NA	18	NA	TRBJ1-3	CASRPGHRYSISGNTIYF	TGTGCCAGCAGACCGGGACACCGCTATTCTATCTCTGGAAACACCATATATTTT
TRBV6-1	TRBD1	19	NA	TRBJ1-5	CASSGALRQGQVANQPQHF	TGTGCCAGCAGTGGGGCCCTTAGACAGGGGCAAGTGGCCAATCAGCCCCAGCATTTT
TRBV7-9	NA	15	NA	TRBJ1-2	CASSVQGHGSYGYTF	TGTGCCAGCAGCGTACAGGGTCACGGAAGCTATGGCTACACCTTC
TRBV19	NA	12	NA	TRBJ1-1	CASSPNRGEAFF	TGTGCCAGTAGTCCCAATAGAGGGGAAGCTTTCTTT
TRBV5-5	NA	12	NA	TRBJ2-7	CASSQTTYEQYF	TGTGCCAGCAGCCAAACCACCTACGAGCAGTACTTC
TRBV7-2	NA	14	NA	TRBJ2-5	CASSLRLARETQYF	TGTGCCAGCAGCCTCCGATTAGCTCGCGAGACCCAGTACTTC
TRBV28	TRBD1	14	NA	TRBJ2-1	CASSSLTGRNEQFF	TGTGCCAGCAGTTCGTTGACAGGGCGCAATGAGCAGTTCTTC
TRBV5-4	NA	14	NA	TRBJ1-1	CASSLVPDRPGAFF	TGTGCCAGCAGCTTGGTTCCAGATCGCCCGGGAGCTTTCTTT
TRBV7-8	NA	14	many	TRBJ2-2	CASRTGPYTGELFF	TGTGCCAGCAGGACCGGACCATACACCGGGGAGCTGTTTTTT
TRBV9	NA	15	once	TRBJ2-1	CASSIGTFQYNEQFF	TGTGCCAGCAGCATCGGGACATTCCAATACAATGAGCAGTTCTTC
TRBV6-1	NA	18	NA	TRBJ1-5	CASSESGRGIYSNQPQHF	TGTGCCAGCAGTGAATCCGGTCGGGGAATTTATAGCAATCAGCCCCAGCATTTT
TRBV6-5	NA	12	NA	TRBJ2-7	CASSTGAYEQYF	TGTGCCAGCAGTACCGGGGCCTACGAGCAGTACTTC
TRBV5-4	NA	14	NA	TRBJ2-1	CASSFGPGYNEQFF	TGTGCCAGCAGCTTTGGACCGGGCTACAATGAGCAGTTCTTC
TRBV14	TRBD2	15	NA	TRBJ2-3	CVSSQDGRAGERSYF	TGTGTCAGCAGCCAAGATGGTCGAGCGGGAGAACGGTCGTATTTT
TRBV5-4	NA	15	NA	TRBJ1-2	CASSLQRAGSYGYTF	TGTGCCAGCAGCTTACAGAGGGCGGGATCCTATGGCTACACCTTC
TRBV10-3	TRBD1	14	once	TRBJ1-1	CAIRGPTGGSEAFF	TGTGCCATCAGGGGACCGACAGGGGGAAGTGAAGCTTTCTTT